This TCR beta chain was identified during a study (dated by TCRdb to between 2015 and 2017). Some background on the complete study: Whether tumor-infiltrating Tregs in breast cancer are recruited from blood Tregs or converted in situ from other CD4+ T cell subsets was tested. Summary of the overall study and its limitations: Validation in the larger cohort was restricted to a single TCR beta V-J rearrangement rather than whole repertoires. The greatest overlap of tumor-infiltrating Treg TCR alpha and beta sequences was with tumor naive CD4+ T cells, followed next by blood naive CD4+ T cells. Tumor memory CD4+ T cell TCR gene usage was found to cluster with blood and lymph node memory CD4+ cells and with lymph node naive CD4+ cells.

About this clonotype: No cognate antigen has been identified for it. Base quality data are lacking; no much larger clone is found one base away.

Cells that were CD4+CD25+CD127-/low were the ones isolated as Tregs. Tregs, naive and memory CD4+ T cells from tumor, blood and ipsilateral draining lymph nodes of about 5 breast cancer patients underwent full-length TCR alpha and beta sequencing. Tumor tissue and lymph nodes obtained by ipsilateral axillary dissection were perfused with PBS, cut into small pieces and digested using collagenase I and hyaluronidase. FACS confirmed that the sorted cell populations were more than 90% pure. As encoded in the germline V gene, CDR1 is MGHDK while CDR2 is SYGVNS. Between the V and J ends, shortened by 6 bases and 1 base respectively, the junction contains 12 bases. The CDR3 starts with the cysteine, ends with the phenylalanine, and has 14 residues. CDR3 DNA only is kept here, 42 bases in frame from base 1. Full-length TCR variable regions were amplified by 5' RACE PCR with constant-region reverse primers, followed by semi-nested PCR with Nested Universal Primer A. Using the ReliaPrep RNA Cell Miniprep System, total RNA was extracted, and the SMARTer RACE 5'/3' Kit was then used to reverse transcribe the RNA into 5'RACE-ready cDNA. Full-length TCR alpha and beta libraries were barcoded with multiplex adaptors and sequenced on an Illumina MiSeq. As for the authors' bioinformatics: For each of nine subset-tissue groups, sequencing data from the five patients were pooled, and the groups were compared by unsupervised clustering of TCR gene usage. Repertoire similarity was calculated with the Morisita-Horn index, weighting shared sequences by their contribution to each repertoire. TCRdb reprocessing: public reads trimmed at Q25 with fastp, clones called with MiXCR, in-frame beta chains kept. Merged by CDR3 protein, the rows form single entries marked with the most common genes and DNA. The V and J calls here are based on TCRdb, not the publication. This sample gives approximately 57,000 distinct CDR3 sequences in total; around 21% of them show up just once. The top ten constitute 2.5% to 3.5% of the sample.

Material for sequencing was tumor-infiltrating Tregs sorted from the breast tumor. This clonotype originated in a female donor with breast cancer. The chain is encoded by TRBV25-1 joined to TRBJ1-1; a tentative D match to TRBD1 spans 5 bases. CDR3 loop: CASRGDVGNTEAFF. The nucleotide sequence is given as TGTGCCAGCAGGGGGGATGTAGGGAACACTGAAGCTTTCTTT.